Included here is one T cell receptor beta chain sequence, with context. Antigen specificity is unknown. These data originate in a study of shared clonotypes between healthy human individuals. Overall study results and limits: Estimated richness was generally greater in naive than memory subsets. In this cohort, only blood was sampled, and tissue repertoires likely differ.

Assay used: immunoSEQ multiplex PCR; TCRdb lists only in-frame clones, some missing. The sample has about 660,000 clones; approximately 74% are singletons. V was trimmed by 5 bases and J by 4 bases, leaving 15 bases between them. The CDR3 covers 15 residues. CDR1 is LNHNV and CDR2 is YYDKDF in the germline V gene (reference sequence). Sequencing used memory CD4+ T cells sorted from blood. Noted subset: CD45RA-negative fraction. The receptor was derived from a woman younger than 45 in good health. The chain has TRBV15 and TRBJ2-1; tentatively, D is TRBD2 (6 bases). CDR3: CATSPTGRGYNEQFF. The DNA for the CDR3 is TGTGCCACCAGCCCAACGGGTCGGGGGTACAATGAGCAGTTCTTC.